These 25 T cell receptor beta chains were all obtained from the same sample, sequenced in a study of patients and donors after allogeneic stem cell transplantation. TCRdb re-called the RT-PCR reads through MiXCR, storing one row per CDR3 protein. The table has 100,000 to 130,000 distinct CDR3 sequences, 35% to 45% seen once; the top ten hold around 30%. The sequencing sample was made of blood, either unsorted or a sorted T cell fraction (not recorded which). The receptors originated from a human donor who was either an allogeneic HSCT recipient or a stem cell or donor lymphocyte infusion donor (not recorded which). It is not recorded whose cells these are; they may come from a transplant donor.

The genes are TRBV20-1 and TRBJ2-4; D is undetermined. The CDR3 runs to 10 residues. Trimming cost V 5 bases and J 4 bases, with 3 bases left between them. The germline gives CDR1 DFQATT, CDR2 SNEGSKA (reference sequence). In DNA, the CDR3 is TGCAGTGCTTTTAAAAACATTCAGTACTTC. Translated, it gives CSAFKNIQYF.

This clonotype turned up a few times. This chain uses TRBV6-2 or TRBV6-3 with TRBJ2-7, with TRBD1 matching 8 bases. The CDR3 is 13 amino acids. Looked up from germline, CDR1 is MNHEY and CDR2 is SVGEGT. The trim removed 6 bases at V and 4 bases at J, leaving 5 bases unmatched. The CDR3 loop is CASRGTGVYEQYF. CDR3 nucleotide sequence: TGTGCCAGCAGAGGGACAGGAGTTTACGAGCAGTACTTC.

This chain connects TRBV6-5 to TRBJ2-7; D unresolved. The CDR3 extends over 14 amino acids. CDR1 is MNHEY, CDR2 SVGAGI, per germline. V shed 2 bases and J shed 5 bases, with 13 bases lying between them. The CDR3 DNA sequence: TGTGCCAGCAGTTACCTTCGACTTTCTGACGAGCAGTACTTC. Translation gives CASSYLRLSDEQYF.

The J gene is TRBJ1-4, the V gene TRBV2; D is possibly TRBD1 (6 bases). V dropped 6 bases and J dropped 6 bases, with 14 bases sitting between them. This CDR3 spans 14 amino acids. CDR1 and CDR2 from the germline V gene are SNHLY and FYNNEI. Here the CDR3 reads CASRLQGADEKLFF. The CDR3 DNA reads TGTGCCAGCAGATTACAGGGAGCGGATGAAAAACTGTTTTTT.

This clonotype has at least ten counts. The V and J genes are TRBV5-6 and TRBJ2-7; D is unclear. V was shortened by 0 bases and J by 3 bases, with 7 bases between the two germline ends. The CDR3 extends over 13 amino acids. Germline CDR1 and CDR2: SGHDT and YYEEEE. The CDR3 region has the DNA TGTGCCAGCAGCTTGGGCGCCAACTACGAGCAGTACTTC. Amino acids: CASSLGANYEQYF. Drawing the rest from reference TRBV5-6 and TRBJ2-7, the complete variable domain is DAGVTQSPTHLIKTRGQQVTLRCSPKSGHDTVSWYQQALGQGPQFIFQYYEEEERQRGNFPDRFSGHQFPNYSSELNVNALLLGDSALYLCASSLGANYEQYFGPGTRLTVT.

The chain employs TRBV5-1 and TRBJ2-3; 8 bases are shared with TRBD1. This CDR3 spans 14 amino acids. The germline gives CDR1 SGHRS, CDR2 YFSETQ. V trimming: 6 bases; J trimming: 1 base; junction bases outside the gene matches: 4. The CDR3 loop is CASIDRGGTDTQYF. As DNA, the CDR3 is TGCGCCAGCATTGACAGGGGAGGCACAGATACGCAGTATTTT.

The chain carries TRBV12-3 or TRBV12-4 and TRBJ2-1; D might be TRBD1 (6 bases). The CDR3 consists of 17 residues. Deletions cut 5 bases from V and 7 bases from J, with 24 bases between. The CDR3, as DNA: TGTGCCAGCAGTACACCTCCGGGACAACAAGGTGCGAATGAGCAGTTCTTC. Translating gives CASSTPPGQQGANEQFF.

CDR3 sequence: CASSLERVGRASSYNEQFF. CDR3 nucleotides: TGTGCCAGCAGTTTAGAAAGGGTGGGGAGGGCCAGCTCCTACAATGAGCAGTTCTTC. This chain joins TRBV12-3 or TRBV12-4 and TRBJ2-1; 7 bases match TRBD2. V was clipped by 1 base and J by 0 bases; unmatched bases: 12. The CDR3 totals 19 residues.

The chain uses TRBV6-5 and TRBJ1-6; 8 bases agree with TRBD1. The length of the CDR3 is 16 residues. CDR1 MNHEY and CDR2 SVGAGI come from the germline V gene. The V and J ends lost 4 bases and 5 bases, in that order; junction bases with no gene match: 7. The CDR3 region has the DNA TGTGCCAGCAGTTCCCCCGGGACAGGCCATAATTCACCCCTCCACTTT. Its protein is CASSSPGTGHNSPLHF.

The chain joins TRBV29-1 to TRBJ2-7, with 13 bases identical to TRBD2. V lost 4 bases to trimming and J lost 2 bases; unmatched junction nucleotides: 2. The CDR3 runs 14 residues. CDR1 and CDR2 from the germline V gene are SQVTM and ANQGSEA. Here the CDR3 DNA reads TGCAGCGTTGCCGGGACTAGCGGGACCTACGAGCAGTACTTC. Translation gives CSVAGTSGTYEQYF.

V gene TRBV28 combines with J gene TRBJ1-4; D remains unclear. CDR1 is MDHEN and CDR2 is SYDVKM in the germline V gene. The CDR3 sequence is 13 residues long. V lost 11 bases and J lost 3, with 13 bases in between. The CDR3 nucleotides read TGTGCCTGCTGCGGGGTTGCTAATGAAAAACTGTTTTTT. Amino acids: CACCGVANEKLFF.

This clonotype was seen a few times. The V call is TRBV24-1, the J call TRBJ2-1; D possibly corresponds to TRBD2 (6 bases). V was pared by 4 bases and J by 7 bases, with 19 bases between. This CDR3 is 16 amino acids long. In germline, CDR1 is KGHDR, CDR2 SFDVKD. CDR3 coding DNA: TGTGCCACCAGTGACGCCACTGGCGGGGCCTTTAATGAGCAGTTCTTC. Protein sequence: CATSDATGGAFNEQFF.

The rearrangement joins TRBV15 to TRBJ1-5; weak D call: TRBD1 (5 bases). V lost 2 bases, J lost 1 base, and 6 bases lay in between. Germline V gene sequence: CDR1 LNHNV, CDR2 YYDKDF (reference sequence). CDR3 size: 14 residues. The CDR3 is CATSRRQSNQPQHF. The CDR3, as DNA: TGTGCCACCAGCAGAAGACAGAGCAATCAGCCCCAGCATTTT. Drawing the rest from reference TRBV15 and TRBJ1-5, the complete variable domain is DAMVIQNPRYQVTQFGKPVTLSCSQTLNHNVMYWYQQKSSQAPKLLFHYYDKDFNNEADTPDNFQSRRPNTSFCFLDIRSPGLGDTAMYLCATSRRQSNQPQHFGDGTRLSIL.

This clonotype turned up a few times. The V call is TRBV12-3 or TRBV12-4, the J call TRBJ2-4, with 7 bases aligning to TRBD1. V dropped 4 bases and J dropped 6; count of bases not matched to a gene: 12. The CDR3 runs to 16 residues. The CDR3 is CASSSIPSWDRNIQYF. DNA of the CDR3: TGTGCCAGCAGTTCCATCCCCTCCTGGGACAGAAACATTCAGTACTTC.

This clonotype was seen more than once but under ten times. The V gene is TRBV20-1, the J gene TRBJ1-6; D is undetermined. CDR1 and CDR2 (germline): DFQATT, SNEGSKA (reference sequence). The CDR3 has 17 residues. V lost 0 bases and J 0 bases, leaving 12 bases between the germline ends. This CDR3 is CSARDRRSSSYNSPLHF. The CDR3 DNA is TGCAGTGCTAGAGATCGTAGGTCGAGCTCCTATAATTCACCCCTCCACTTT.

This clonotype was seen a handful of times. This chain joins TRBV15 and TRBJ1-6; D is ambiguous. The CDR3 runs 16 residues. V was shortened by 0 bases and J by 7 bases, with 13 bases between the two germline ends. Germline lookup yields CDR1 LNHNV and CDR2 YYDKDF (reference sequence). The CDR3 is CATSRDGRTVNSPLHF. CDR3 in DNA: TGTGCCACCAGCAGAGATGGACGGACGGTCAATTCACCCCTCCACTTT.

This clonotype has ten or more counts. The rearrangement joins TRBV20-1 to TRBJ1-2; 7 nucleotides align to TRBD1. V lost 4 bases, J lost 3 bases, and 2 bases stayed unmatched. The CDR3 is made up of 12 amino acids. Germline values: CDR1 DFQATT, CDR2 SNEGSKA (reference sequence). CDR3: CSATTGDYGYTF. Written as DNA, the CDR3 is TGCAGTGCTACTACAGGGGACTATGGCTACACCTTC.

This chain joins TRBV12-3 or TRBV12-4 and TRBJ1-1; 7 bases align to TRBD1. CDR3 size: 12 residues. V gave up 3 bases and J gave up 11 bases; unmatched junction bases: 6. CDR3 protein: CASSLGQTKAFF. CDR3 nucleotide sequence: TGTGCCAGCAGTTTGGGACAGACTAAGGCTTTCTTT.

V and J are TRBV29-1 and TRBJ2-1; 9 nucleotides match TRBD2. CDR1 SQVTM and CDR2 ANQGSEA come from the germline V gene. V was clipped by 7 bases and J by 5 bases; unmatched bases: 12. The CDR3 loop spans 15 amino acids. The CDR3 region is CSAATRLAADNEQFF. As DNA, the CDR3 is TGCAGCGCTGCCACCAGACTAGCGGCCGACAATGAGCAGTTCTTC.

The rearrangement joins TRBV7-8 to TRBJ2-3; 7 bases fit TRBD1. This CDR3 is 15 amino acids long. The trim removed 4 bases at V and 2 bases at J, leaving 6 bases unmatched. CDR1 and CDR2 from the germline V gene are SGHVS and FQNEAQ. This CDR3 is CASSSRGRFTDTQYF. As DNA, the CDR3 is TGTGCCAGCAGCTCCAGGGGGAGATTCACAGATACGCAGTATTTT.

This clonotype has a count of ten or more. This rearrangement joins TRBV29-1 to TRBJ1-1; D not certain. The CDR3 is 12 amino acids. The V gene lost 6 bases and the J gene lost 1 base, with 9 bases spanning the gap. Looked up from germline, CDR1 is SQVTM and CDR2 is ANQGSEA. As DNA, the CDR3 is TGCAGCGTCGAGGGTCGGAACACTGAAGCTTTCTTT. This codes for CSVEGRNTEAFF.

This chain links TRBV20-1 with TRBJ2-1; 10 nucleotides line up with TRBD2. This CDR3 has 15 amino acids. Trimming at V came to 2 bases and at J to 6 bases, leaving 7 bases not matched to a gene. Germline CDR1 and CDR2: DFQATT and SNEGSKA (reference sequence). Written as DNA, the CDR3 is TGCAGTGCTAGATCCACTAGCGGGGTCCGCAATGAGCAGTTCTTC. Its translation is CSARSTSGVRNEQFF.

This chain joins TRBV28 and TRBJ1-2, with 8 bases identical to TRBD1. V shed 5 bases, J shed 2 bases, and the junction held 4 bases outside the gene matches. This CDR3 is built from 14 residues. CDR1 is MDHEN, CDR2 SYDVKM, per germline. CDR3 region: CASSPRTGNYGYTF. The CDR3 DNA is TGTGCCAGCAGTCCCCGGACAGGGAACTATGGCTACACCTTC.

Only a few counts were recorded for this clonotype. V usage is TRBV5-5 and J usage is TRBJ1-5; the D is unclear. The germline gives CDR1 SGHKS, CDR2 YYEKEE (reference sequence). The CDR3 covers 13 residues. Trimming pared 1 base from V and 3 bases from J, leaving 5 bases between. The CDR3 loop reads CASSLLYNQPQHF. The CDR3 nucleotides read TGTGCCAGCAGCTTGCTGTACAATCAGCCCCAGCATTTT. Full variable domain (rest looked up from reference TRBV5-5 and TRBJ1-5): DAGVTQSPTHLIKTRGQQVTLRCSPISGHKSVSWYQQVLGQGPQFIFQYYEKEERGRGNFPDRFSARQFPNYSSELNVNALLLGDSALYLCASSLLYNQPQHFGDGTRLSIL.

The V and J genes are TRBV7-9 and TRBJ2-3; D is possibly TRBD1 or TRBD2 (5 bases each). V was trimmed by 2 bases and J by 7 bases, leaving 13 bases between them. CDR3 length: 14 amino acids. Germline CDR1 and CDR2: SEHNR and FQNEAQ (reference sequence). CDR3: CASSLSPGRNTQYF. The CDR3 nucleotides are TGTGCCAGCAGCTTATCCCCGGGGCGGAATACGCAGTATTTT.